This entry is about one T cell receptor beta chain. Some clones are missing from TCRdb's copy, which holds only in-frame ones; the method was immunoSEQ multiplex PCR. The sample consists of over 20,000 clones, 85% to 90% of them appearing once. The data belong to a study of blood T cell repertoires in COVID-19. Germline V lookup: CDR1 SGHTA, CDR2 FQGTGA. V lost 2 bases, J lost 4 bases, and 14 bases lay in between. There are 15 residues in the CDR3. The receptor was derived from a man between 70 and 80 years old with acute or convalescent COVID-19. The chain joins TRBV7-3 to TRBJ1-1; D is possibly TRBD1 (5 bases). The sequenced sample consisted of peripheral blood. CDR3: CASSLDAGPGTEAFF. In DNA, the CDR3 is TGTGCCAGCAGCTTAGATGCAGGGCCGGGCACTGAAGCTTTCTTT.